The text below deals with one T cell receptor beta chain. This sample was included in a study of patients and donors after allogeneic stem cell transplantation. TCRdb re-called the RT-PCR reads with MiXCR, one entry per CDR3 protein. The table lists some 960,000 distinct CDR3 sequences, roughly 17% of them singletons. The sequence came from a human donor who was either an allogeneic HSCT recipient or a stem cell or donor lymphocyte infusion donor (not recorded which). It is not recorded whose cells these are; they may come from a transplant donor. Material for sequencing was blood, either unsorted or a sorted T cell fraction (not recorded which).

The DNA for the CDR3 is TGCGCCAGCACCCGGGAAGGGAGCGAGCAGTACTTC. This translates into CASTREGSEQYF. This chain connects TRBV5-1 to TRBJ2-7, with D possibly matching TRBD2 (5 bases). Trimming left V 6 bases short and J 6 bases short, with 13 bases between. Per the germline V gene, CDR1 is SGHRS and CDR2 is YFSETQ. There are 12 residues in the CDR3.